Each of the 9 T cell receptor beta chains below was sequenced from the same sample in a study of shared clonotypes between healthy human individuals. Assay used: immunoSEQ multiplex PCR; TCRdb lists only in-frame clones, some missing. Found here are some 2,100,000 clones, about 92% of them singletons; the top ten hold around 1.7%. CD8 cells regarded as naive lacked CD45RO, were positively chosen for CCR7, and omitted terminally differentiated effector memory CD45RA+ cells. The sequenced material came from naive CD8+ T cells from PBMCs. All receptors derive from a man between 18 and 29 years old in good health. Some clones in this sample may be carry-over from other donors' samples.

The rearrangement uses TRBV28 and TRBJ2-3; D may be TRBD2 (6 bases). The CDR3 totals 13 residues. In germline, CDR1 is MDHEN, CDR2 SYDVKM. Trimming took off 10 bases at V and 6 bases at J, with 17 bases between the two ends. For the CDR3, the DNA is TGTGCCACCGAACGGTCCCGGGGGGATACGCAGTATTTT. Amino acid sequence: CATERSRGDTQYF.

This chain connects TRBV9 to TRBJ2-2; D is tentatively TRBD1 or TRBD2 (6 bases each). This CDR3 spans 18 amino acids. The V and J ends lost 3 bases and 0 bases respectively, with 18 bases between them. Looked up from germline, CDR1 is SGDLS and CDR2 is YYNGEE. The CDR3 region has the DNA TGTGCCAGCAGCGCCCATGGGGGGCGGAATACGAACACCGGGGAGCTGTTTTTT. This translates into CASSAHGGRNTNTGELFF.

The chain couples TRBV6-7 to TRBJ1-2; D ambiguous. TRBV6-7 is given ORF status, its function remaining uncertain. This CDR3 comprises 10 residues. V gave up 6 bases and J gave up 6 bases, with 5 bases separating them. The chain's CDR3 is CASRTHGYTF. CDR3 sequence (DNA): TGTGCCAGCAGAACCCATGGCTACACCTTC.

The V and J genes are TRBV5-1 and TRBJ2-1, with TRBD2 matching 13 bases. This CDR3 is built from 17 residues. With V trimmed by 0 bases and J by 3 bases, 3 bases remained unmatched. The germline V gene encodes CDR1 SGHRS and CDR2 YFSETQ. The CDR3 DNA reads TGCGCCAGCAGCTTGGCCGGGACTAGCGGGAACTACAATGAGCAGTTCTTC. It translates to CASSLAGTSGNYNEQFF.

This sequence joins TRBV6-1 and TRBJ2-4, with 7 nucleotides matching TRBD1. CDR1 is MNHNS, CDR2 SASEGT, per germline. This CDR3 is 17 amino acids long. J lost 0 bases, V lost 3 bases, and 8 bases had no gene match. The DNA of the CDR3 is TGTGCCAGCAGTGATCCGCTACAGGGGCTAGCCAAAAACATTCAGTACTTC. Translated: CASSDPLQGLAKNIQYF.

This chain joins TRBV19 and TRBJ2-2; TRBD1 matches at 9 bases. Germline trimming cut 3 bases from V and 4 bases from J; bases unmatched to any gene: 3. This CDR3 region has 15 residues. Germline CDR1 and CDR2: LNHDA and SQIVND (reference sequence). Here the CDR3 DNA reads TGTGCCAGTAGTATCCGGGACAGGGTCACCGGGGAGCTGTTTTTT. It specifies CASSIRDRVTGELFF.

The chain has TRBV6-1 and TRBJ2-7, with D possibly called TRBD1 or TRBD2 (5 bases each). This CDR3 contains 13 residues. Germline loops: CDR1 MNHNS, CDR2 SASEGT. V was clipped by 4 bases and J by 5 bases, with 12 bases between them. The CDR3 sequence: CASSGYPGHEQYF. The CDR3 nucleotides read TGTGCCAGCAGTGGCTATCCGGGGCACGAGCAGTACTTC.

The rearrangement links TRBV29-1 to TRBJ2-1, with TRBD2 identical over 7 bases. V lost 4 bases and J lost 4; bases outside the gene matches: 4. The CDR3 is 13 amino acids. The germline V gene encodes CDR1 SQVTM and CDR2 ANQGSEA. The CDR3 sequence: CSVAGREYNEQFF. In DNA, the CDR3 is TGCAGCGTTGCAGGGCGGGAGTACAATGAGCAGTTCTTC.

The CDR3 DNA reads TGTGCCAGCATGGACAGACCAAATGAGCAGTTCTTC. This translates into CASMDRPNEQFF. The V call is TRBV2, the J call TRBJ2-1; maybe TRBD1 (6 bases). The V end lost 7 bases, the J end lost 7 bases, and 11 bases lay between the germline ends. CDR1 SNHLY and CDR2 FYNNEI come from the germline V gene. The CDR3 runs 12 residues.